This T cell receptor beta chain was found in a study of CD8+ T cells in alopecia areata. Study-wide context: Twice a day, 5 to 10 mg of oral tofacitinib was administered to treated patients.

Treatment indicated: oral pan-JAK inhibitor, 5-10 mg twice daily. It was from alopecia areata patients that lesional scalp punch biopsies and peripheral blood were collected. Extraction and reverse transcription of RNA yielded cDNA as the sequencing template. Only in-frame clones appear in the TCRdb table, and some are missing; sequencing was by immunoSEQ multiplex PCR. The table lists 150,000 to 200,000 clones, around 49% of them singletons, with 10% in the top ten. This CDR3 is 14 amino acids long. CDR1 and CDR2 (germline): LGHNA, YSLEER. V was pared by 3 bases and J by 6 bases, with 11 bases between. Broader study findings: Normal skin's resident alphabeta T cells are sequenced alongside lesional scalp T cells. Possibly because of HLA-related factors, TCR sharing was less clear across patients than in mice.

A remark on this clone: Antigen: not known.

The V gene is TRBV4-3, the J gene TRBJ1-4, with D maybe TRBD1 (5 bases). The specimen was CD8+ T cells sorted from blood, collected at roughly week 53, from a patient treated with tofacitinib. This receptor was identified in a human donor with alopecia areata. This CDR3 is CASSQERGDEKLFF. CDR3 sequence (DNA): TGCGCCAGCAGCCAGGAAAGGGGTGATGAAAAACTGTTTTTT.